One sample yielded the 20 T cell receptor beta chains listed below, sequenced in a study of cytomegalovirus exposure and HLA in healthy donors. The PCR contained 60 Vbeta and 13 Jbeta primers. Profiling relied on immunoSEQ multiplex PCR, and the TCRdb table lists in-frame clones only, not all of them. The sample yields fewer than 130,000 clones, around 79% seen once. Sequencing was performed on PBMCs. The receptor source for this set is a woman aged 25 to 39 in good health and CMV-seronegative.

The chain links TRBV30 to TRBJ1-2, with a possible D match to TRBD1 (6 bases). CDR1 and CDR2 from the germline V gene are GTSNPN and SVGIG (reference sequence). Trimming removed 0 bases at V and 0 bases at J, with 14 bases between. The CDR3 is 16 residues long. The CDR3 DNA sequence: TGTGCCTGGAGTGTACAGGGCCGAGACGCTAACTATGGCTACACCTTC. Residues: CAWSVQGRDANYGYTF.

V is TRBV6-1 and J is TRBJ2-7, with 9 bases lining up with TRBD1. Germline V gene lookup returns CDR1 MNHNS and CDR2 SASEGT. The CDR3 totals 14 residues. J was trimmed by 2 bases and V by 6 bases; bases with no gene match: 5. DNA of the CDR3: TGTGCCAGCAGGACAGGGGGAAACCCCTACGAGCAGTACTTC. It encodes CASRTGGNPYEQYF.

This clone was counted a few times. This chain links TRBV4-1 with TRBJ1-4; D gene uncertain. Germline values: CDR1 MGHRA, CDR2 YSYEKL. V lost 0 bases and J lost 1, with 9 bases in between. The CDR3 extends over 16 amino acids. CDR3 residues: CASSQDRQRTNEKLFF. The CDR3 DNA reads as TGCGCCAGCAGCCAAGATCGGCAGCGAACTAATGAAAAACTGTTTTTT.

The sample holds a few counts of this clone. J is TRBJ2-1 and V is TRBV29-1; TRBD2 is a possible D gene (6 bases). This CDR3 region has 15 residues. Germline V lookup: CDR1 SQVTM, CDR2 ANQGSEA. V shed 2 bases and J shed 3 bases, with 14 bases lying between them. CDR3 DNA: TGCAGCGTTGAAAGGCTAGCGCGAGACTACAATGAGCAGTTCTTC. It is translated as CSVERLARDYNEQFF.

V usage is TRBV2 and J usage is TRBJ2-1; 9 bases align to TRBD2. The CDR3 runs to 16 residues. Germline lookup yields CDR1 SNHLY and CDR2 FYNNEI. The ends lost 4 bases at V and 4 bases at J; junction bases unmatched: 8. The CDR3 spells CASSVEREARYNEQFF. CDR3 nucleotides: TGTGCCAGCAGTGTTGAGCGGGAGGCCCGGTACAATGAGCAGTTCTTC.

This clone was counted only a few times. The V call is TRBV6-5, the J call TRBJ2-7; 7 positions agree with TRBD1. Germline assignment: CDR1 MNHEY and CDR2 SVGAGI. The CDR3 contains 13 residues. Losses at the gene ends were 6 bases for V and 6 bases for J; bases not matched to a gene: 8. The CDR3 here is CASSSGTEAEQYF. The CDR3 DNA sequence: TGTGCCAGCAGCTCCGGGACAGAGGCCGAGCAGTACTTC.

The V and J genes are TRBV5-1 and TRBJ2-1, with 12 positions matching TRBD2. The CDR3 runs to 15 residues. CDR1 is SGHRS, CDR2 YFSETQ, per germline. V was pared by 3 bases and J by 6 bases, with 4 bases of the junction left unmatched. In DNA, the CDR3 is TGCGCCAGCAGCTCATCGACTAGCGGGAGCAATGAGCAGTTCTTC. Translating gives CASSSSTSGSNEQFF.

This chain links TRBV11-2 with TRBJ2-7, with unresolved D. This CDR3 has 12 amino acids. The V gene's germline CDR1 is SGHAT and CDR2 FQNNGV. Trimming left V 2 bases short and J 3 bases short, with 5 bases between. CDR3 sequence: CASSLSNYEQYF. The DNA of the CDR3 is TGTGCCAGCAGCTTAAGCAACTACGAGCAGTACTTC. Filled out from reference TRBV11-2 and TRBJ2-7, the complete variable domain reads EAGVAQSPRYKIIEKRQSVAFWCNPISGHATLYWYQQILGQGPKLLIQFQNNGVVDDSQLPKDRFSAERLKGVDSTLKIQPAKLEDSAVYLCASSLSNYEQYFGPGTRLTVT.

The count of this clone is one. This sequence joins TRBV18 and TRBJ1-1; D is possibly TRBD1 (5 bases). The CDR3 loop spans 14 amino acids. Looked up from germline, CDR1 is KGHSH and CDR2 is LQKENI. Trimming stripped 3 bases from V and 4 bases from J, with 12 bases between. CDR3 sequence reads: CASSPQGGGTEAFF. CDR3 DNA: TGTGCCAGCTCACCCCAGGGCGGGGGCACTGAAGCTTTCTTT.

This clone occurred a few times. V usage is TRBV2 and J usage is TRBJ1-3, with TRBD1 as a possible D gene (5 bases). Germline V gives CDR1 SNHLY, CDR2 FYNNEI. This CDR3 has 16 amino acids. Between the trimmed V and J ends, which lost 2 bases and 0 bases, there was a span of 11 bases. CDR3 amino acids: CASSETGHFSGNTIYF. The CDR3 DNA is TGTGCCAGCAGTGAAACTGGACATTTCTCTGGAAACACCATATATTTT. The variable domain in full, with the rest retrieved from reference TRBV2 and TRBJ1-3, is EPEVTQTPSHQVTQMGQEVILRCVPISNHLYFYWYRQILGQKVEFLVSFYNNEISEKSEIFDDQFSVERPDGSNFTLKIRSTKLEDSAMYFCASSETGHFSGNTIYFGEGSWLTVV.

The chain is built from TRBV28 and TRBJ1-4; unclear D gene. The CDR3 covers 13 residues. CDR1 and CDR2 from the germline V gene are MDHEN and SYDVKM. V lost 7 bases and J 4 bases, leaving 10 bases between the germline ends. CDR3 sequence: CASKLQNNEKLFF. The DNA for the CDR3 is TGTGCCAGCAAATTACAGAATAATGAAAAACTGTTTTTT.

This chain links TRBV28 with TRBJ2-7; a weak D match, TRBD1 (5 bases). The CDR3 sequence is 13 residues long. The germline V gene has CDR1 MDHEN and CDR2 SYDVKM. The V end lost 8 bases, the J end lost 2 bases, and 13 bases lay between the germline ends. This chain's CDR3 is CASERGETYEQYF. CDR3 DNA sequence: TGTGCCAGCGAAAGGGGTGAGACCTACGAGCAGTACTTC.

The chain carries TRBV7-2 and TRBJ2-5; possibly TRBD2 for D (6 bases). Germline V lookup: CDR1 SGHTA, CDR2 FQGNSA. Trimming stripped 5 bases from V and 2 bases from J, with 12 bases between. The CDR3 length is 14 residues. CDR3 region: CASSPSRGQETQYF. For the CDR3, the DNA is TGTGCCAGCAGCCCAAGCCGGGGGCAAGAGACCCAGTACTTC.

CDR3 bases: TGTGCCAGCAGTGAACGACAGGGTCTACCCCTCCACTTT. Translated, it gives CASSERQGLPLHF. This chain links TRBV6-1 with TRBJ1-6; 7 bases line up with TRBD1. The CDR3 covers 13 residues. J was trimmed by 12 bases and V by 2 bases; bases with no gene match: 4. The germline V gene has CDR1 MNHNS and CDR2 SASEGT.

The chain joins TRBV5-4 to TRBJ1-1; D is unresolved. This CDR3 is built from 13 residues. V lost 5 bases to trimming and J lost 3 bases, with 11 bases between them. The germline V gene encodes CDR1 SGHNT and CDR2 YYREEE (reference sequence). Written as DNA, the CDR3 is TGTGCCAGCAGTTCTGAGCCTTACACTGAAGCTTTCTTT. Amino acids: CASSSEPYTEAFF.

This chain joins TRBV4-3 and TRBJ2-5, with a weak D call TRBD2 (6 bases). Germline-derived CDR1 and CDR2 are LGHNA and YSLEER. Trimming shortened V by 4 bases and J by 4 bases, and 16 bases separated the two germline ends. CDR3 length equals 15 residues. The CDR3 is CASSPLRGSGETQYF. In DNA, the CDR3 is TGCGCCAGCAGCCCCCTCAGAGGTAGCGGAGAGACCCAGTACTTC.

The chain employs TRBV30 and TRBJ1-6; tentatively, D is TRBD1 (5 bases). This CDR3 region has 15 residues. V was cut by 4 bases and J by 8 bases, with 18 bases left in between. CDR1 and CDR2 from the germline V gene are GTSNPN and SVGIG (reference sequence). In DNA, the CDR3 is TGTGCCTGGACCACCTGGGGGGGATTTGATTCACCCCTCCACTTT. Translated: CAWTTWGGFDSPLHF.

V usage is TRBV11-2 and J usage is TRBJ2-1; TRBD1 matches 10 bases. This CDR3 is 16 amino acids long. V was clipped by 0 bases and J by 4 bases; unmatched bases: 3. CDR1 is SGHAT, CDR2 FQNNGV, per germline. CDR3 protein: CASSLEPDRGYNEQFF. Here the CDR3 DNA reads TGTGCCAGCAGCTTAGAGCCGGACAGGGGGTACAATGAGCAGTTCTTC.

The rearrangement joins TRBV13 to TRBJ2-7; TRBD2 agrees at 8 bases. The CDR3 loop spans 15 amino acids. Looked up from germline, CDR1 is PRHDT and CDR2 is FYEKMQ (reference sequence). Unmatched junction bases numbered 9, after V lost 6 bases and J lost 2 bases. CDR3 in DNA: TGTGCCAGCAGTAATAAGGCGGGGGGACCCTACGAGCAGTACTTC. Translating it yields CASSNKAGGPYEQYF.

V gene TRBV7-6 combines with J gene TRBJ2-2, with D perhaps TRBD1 (5 bases). The CDR3 has 18 residues. V lost 5 bases, J lost 1 base, and 20 bases lay in between. Germline lookup yields CDR1 SGHVS and CDR2 FNYEAQ. The CDR3 protein is CASSPGRVARMNTGELFF. CDR3 nucleotides: TGTGCCAGCAGCCCAGGGCGTGTGGCGAGGATGAACACCGGGGAGCTGTTTTTT.